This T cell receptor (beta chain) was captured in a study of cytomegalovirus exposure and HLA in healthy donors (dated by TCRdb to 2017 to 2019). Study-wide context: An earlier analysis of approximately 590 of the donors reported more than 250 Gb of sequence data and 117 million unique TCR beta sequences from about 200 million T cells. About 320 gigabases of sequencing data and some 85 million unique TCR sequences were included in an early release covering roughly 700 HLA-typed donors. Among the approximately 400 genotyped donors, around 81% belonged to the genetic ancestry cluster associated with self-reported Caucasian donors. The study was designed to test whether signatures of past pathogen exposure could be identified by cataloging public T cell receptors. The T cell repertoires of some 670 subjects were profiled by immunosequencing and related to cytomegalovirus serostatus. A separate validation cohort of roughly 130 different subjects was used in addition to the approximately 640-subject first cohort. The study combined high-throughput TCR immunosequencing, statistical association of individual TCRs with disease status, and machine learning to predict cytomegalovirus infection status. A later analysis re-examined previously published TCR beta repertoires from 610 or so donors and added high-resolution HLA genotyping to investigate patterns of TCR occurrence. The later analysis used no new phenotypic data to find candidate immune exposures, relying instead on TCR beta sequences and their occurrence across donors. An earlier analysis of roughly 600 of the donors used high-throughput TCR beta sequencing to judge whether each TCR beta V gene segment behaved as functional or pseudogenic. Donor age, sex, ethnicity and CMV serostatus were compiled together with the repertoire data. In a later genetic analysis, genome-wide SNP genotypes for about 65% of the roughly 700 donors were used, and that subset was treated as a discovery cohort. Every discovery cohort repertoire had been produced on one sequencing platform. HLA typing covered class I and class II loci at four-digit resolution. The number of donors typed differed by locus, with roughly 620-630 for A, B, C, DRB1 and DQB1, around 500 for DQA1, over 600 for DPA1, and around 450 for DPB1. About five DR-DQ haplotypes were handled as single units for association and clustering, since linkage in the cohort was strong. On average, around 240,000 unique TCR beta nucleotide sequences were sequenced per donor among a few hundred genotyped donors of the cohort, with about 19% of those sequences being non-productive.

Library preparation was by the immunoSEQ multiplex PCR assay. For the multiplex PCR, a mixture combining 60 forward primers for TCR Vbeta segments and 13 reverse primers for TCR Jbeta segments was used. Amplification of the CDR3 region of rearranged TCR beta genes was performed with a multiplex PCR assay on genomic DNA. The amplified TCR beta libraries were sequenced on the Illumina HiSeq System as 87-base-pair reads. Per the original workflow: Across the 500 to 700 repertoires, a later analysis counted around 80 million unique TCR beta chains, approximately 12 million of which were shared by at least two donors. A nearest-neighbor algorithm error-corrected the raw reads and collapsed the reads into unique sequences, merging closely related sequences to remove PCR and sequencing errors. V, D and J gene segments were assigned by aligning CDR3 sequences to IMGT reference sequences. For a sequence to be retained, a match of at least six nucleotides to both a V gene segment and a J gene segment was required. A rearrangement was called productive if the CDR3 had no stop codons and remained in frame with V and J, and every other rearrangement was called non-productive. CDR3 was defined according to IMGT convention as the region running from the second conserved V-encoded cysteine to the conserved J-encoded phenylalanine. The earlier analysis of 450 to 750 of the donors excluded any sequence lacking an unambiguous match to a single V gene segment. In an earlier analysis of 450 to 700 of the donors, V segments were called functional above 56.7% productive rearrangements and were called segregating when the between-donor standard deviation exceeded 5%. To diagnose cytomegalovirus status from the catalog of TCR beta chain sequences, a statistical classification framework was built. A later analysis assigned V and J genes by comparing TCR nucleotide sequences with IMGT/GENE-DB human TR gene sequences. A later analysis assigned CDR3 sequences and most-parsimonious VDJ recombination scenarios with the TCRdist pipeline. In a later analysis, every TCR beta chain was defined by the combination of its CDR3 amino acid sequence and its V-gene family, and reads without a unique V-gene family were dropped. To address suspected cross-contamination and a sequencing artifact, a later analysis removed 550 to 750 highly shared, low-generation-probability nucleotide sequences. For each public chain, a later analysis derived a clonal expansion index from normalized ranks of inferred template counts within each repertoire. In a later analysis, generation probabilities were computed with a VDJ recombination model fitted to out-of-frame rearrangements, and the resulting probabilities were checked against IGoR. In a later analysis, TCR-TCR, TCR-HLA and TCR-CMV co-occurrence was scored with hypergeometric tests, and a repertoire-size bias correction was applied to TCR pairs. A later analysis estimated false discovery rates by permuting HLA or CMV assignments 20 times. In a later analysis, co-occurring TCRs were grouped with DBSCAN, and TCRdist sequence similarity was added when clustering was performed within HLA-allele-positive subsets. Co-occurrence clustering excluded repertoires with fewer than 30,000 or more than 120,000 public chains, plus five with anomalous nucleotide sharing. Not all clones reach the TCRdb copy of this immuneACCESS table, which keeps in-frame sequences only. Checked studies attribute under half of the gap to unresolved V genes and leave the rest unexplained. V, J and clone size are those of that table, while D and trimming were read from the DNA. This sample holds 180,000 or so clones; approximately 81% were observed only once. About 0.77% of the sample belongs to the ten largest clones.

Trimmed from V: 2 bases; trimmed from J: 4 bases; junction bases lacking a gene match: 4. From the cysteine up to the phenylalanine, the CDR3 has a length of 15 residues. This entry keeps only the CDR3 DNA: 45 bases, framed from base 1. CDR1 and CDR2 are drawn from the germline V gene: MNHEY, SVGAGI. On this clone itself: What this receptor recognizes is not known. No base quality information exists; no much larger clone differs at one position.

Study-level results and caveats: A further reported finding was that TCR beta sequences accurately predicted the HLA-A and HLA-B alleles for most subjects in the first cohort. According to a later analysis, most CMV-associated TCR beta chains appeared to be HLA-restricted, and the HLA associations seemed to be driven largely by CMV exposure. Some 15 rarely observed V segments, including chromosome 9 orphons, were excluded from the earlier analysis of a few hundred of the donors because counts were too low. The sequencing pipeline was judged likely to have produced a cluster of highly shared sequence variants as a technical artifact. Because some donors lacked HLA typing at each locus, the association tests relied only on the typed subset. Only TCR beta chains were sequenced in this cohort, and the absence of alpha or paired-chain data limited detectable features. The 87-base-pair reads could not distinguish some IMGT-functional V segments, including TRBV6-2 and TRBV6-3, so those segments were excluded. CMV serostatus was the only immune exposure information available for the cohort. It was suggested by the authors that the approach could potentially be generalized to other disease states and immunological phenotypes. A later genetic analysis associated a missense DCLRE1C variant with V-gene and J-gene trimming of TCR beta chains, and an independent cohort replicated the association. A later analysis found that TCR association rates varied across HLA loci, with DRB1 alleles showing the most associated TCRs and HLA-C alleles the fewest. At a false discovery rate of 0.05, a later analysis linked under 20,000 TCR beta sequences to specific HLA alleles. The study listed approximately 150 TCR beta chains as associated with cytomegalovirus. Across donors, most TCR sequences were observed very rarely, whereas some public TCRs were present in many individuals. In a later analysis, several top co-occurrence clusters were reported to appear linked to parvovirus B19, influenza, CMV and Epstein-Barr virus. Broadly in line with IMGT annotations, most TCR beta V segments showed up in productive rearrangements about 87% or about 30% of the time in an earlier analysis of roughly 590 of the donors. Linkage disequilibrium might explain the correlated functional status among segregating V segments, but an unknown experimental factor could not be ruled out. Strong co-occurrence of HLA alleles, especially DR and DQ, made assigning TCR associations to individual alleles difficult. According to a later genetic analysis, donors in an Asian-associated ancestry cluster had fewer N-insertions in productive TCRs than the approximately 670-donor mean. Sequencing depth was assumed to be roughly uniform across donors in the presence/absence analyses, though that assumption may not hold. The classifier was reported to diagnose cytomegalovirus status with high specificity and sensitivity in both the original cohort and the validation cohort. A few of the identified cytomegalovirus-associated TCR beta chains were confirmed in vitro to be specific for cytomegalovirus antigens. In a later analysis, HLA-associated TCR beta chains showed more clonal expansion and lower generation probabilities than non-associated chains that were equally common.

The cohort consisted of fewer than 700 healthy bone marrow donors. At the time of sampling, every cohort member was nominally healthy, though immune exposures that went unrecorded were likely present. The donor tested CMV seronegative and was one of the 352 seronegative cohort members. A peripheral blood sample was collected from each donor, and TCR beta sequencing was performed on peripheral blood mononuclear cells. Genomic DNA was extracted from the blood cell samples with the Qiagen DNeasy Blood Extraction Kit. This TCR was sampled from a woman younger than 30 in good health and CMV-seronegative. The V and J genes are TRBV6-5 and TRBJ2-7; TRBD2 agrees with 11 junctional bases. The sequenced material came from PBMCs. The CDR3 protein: CASSYLPSGRYEQYF. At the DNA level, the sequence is TGTGCCAGCAGTTACCTCCCTAGCGGGAGGTACGAGCAGTACTTC.